This T cell receptor beta chain originates from a study of blood T cell repertoires in COVID-19. Profiling relied on immunoSEQ multiplex PCR, and the TCRdb table lists in-frame clones only, not all of them. The table has approximately 100,000 clones, roughly 85% seen once. This CDR3 contains 13 residues. J gave up 7 bases and V 4 bases, and 8 bases lay outside the gene matches. Germline V gene lookup returns CDR1 SQVTM and CDR2 ANQGSEA. The origin of this receptor is an elderly man with acute or convalescent COVID-19. The V call is TRBV29-1, the J call TRBJ1-2; 8 bases align to TRBD1. Sequences were obtained from peripheral blood. CDR3 DNA sequence: TGCAGCGTTGGGGACAGGCAAAGGGCTGGCTACACCTTC. Its protein is CSVGDRQRAGYTF. Looking up the rest from reference TRBV29-1 and TRBJ1-2 gives the full variable domain: SAVISQKPSRDICQRGTSLTIQCQVDSQVTMMFWYRQQPGQSLTLIATANQGSEATYESGFVIDKFPISRPNLTFSTLTVSNMSPEDSSIYLCSVGDRQRAGYTFGSGTRLTVV.